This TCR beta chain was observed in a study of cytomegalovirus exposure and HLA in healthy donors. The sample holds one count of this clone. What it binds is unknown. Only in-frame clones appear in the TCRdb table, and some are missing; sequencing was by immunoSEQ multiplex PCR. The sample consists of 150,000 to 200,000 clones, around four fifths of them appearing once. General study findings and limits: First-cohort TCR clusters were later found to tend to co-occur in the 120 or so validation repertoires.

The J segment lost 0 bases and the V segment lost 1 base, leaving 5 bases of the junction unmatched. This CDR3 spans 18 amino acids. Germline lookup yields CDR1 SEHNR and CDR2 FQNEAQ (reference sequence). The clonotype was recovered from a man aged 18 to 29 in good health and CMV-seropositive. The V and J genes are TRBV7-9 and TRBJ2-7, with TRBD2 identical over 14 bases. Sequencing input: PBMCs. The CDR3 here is CASSLGGTSGGPSYEQYF. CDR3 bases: TGTGCCAGCAGCTTAGGCGGGACTAGCGGGGGTCCCTCCTACGAGCAGTACTTC.